One sample yielded the 26 T cell receptor beta chains listed below, sequenced in a study of PD-1 blockade in classical Hodgkin lymphoma. This table comes from immunoSEQ multiplex PCR, and its TCRdb copy is limited to in-frame clones, with some not included. The table lists fewer than 110,000 clones, about 89% of them singletons. Every one of the patients relapsed after autologous stem cell transplantation (brentuximab vedotin exposure was variable). This specimen was peripheral blood mononuclear cells (PBMCs), taken before the second cycle of nivolumab. These receptors all come from a human donor with classical Hodgkin lymphoma.

The chain employs TRBV6-5 and TRBJ1-1; 7 bases map to TRBD1. Germline-derived CDR1 and CDR2 are MNHEY and SVGAGI. This CDR3 is 16 amino acids long. V shed 2 bases and J 1 base; nucleotides not matched to a gene: 7. The CDR3 region has the DNA TGTGCCAGCAGTTACGATAGGGGACAGAAGAACACTGAAGCTTTCTTT. This sequence encodes CASSYDRGQKNTEAFF.

The gene calls are TRBV2 and TRBJ1-1; D is uncertain. V was shortened by 7 bases and J by 1 base, with 13 bases between the two germline ends. The germline CDR1 and CDR2 sequences are SNHLY and FYNNEI. This CDR3 is built from 14 residues. DNA of the CDR3: TGTGCCAGCATAACCGGACGGGAGAACACTGAAGCTTTCTTT. It codes for CASITGRENTEAFF.

The gene calls are TRBV7-8 and TRBJ2-1; 10 positions match TRBD2. This CDR3 spans 15 amino acids. In germline, CDR1 is SGHVS, CDR2 FQNEAQ. Losses at the gene ends were 0 bases for V and 5 bases for J; bases not matched to a gene: 1. CDR3 protein: CASSLASGGHNEQFF. CDR3 nucleotide sequence: TGTGCCAGCAGCTTAGCTAGCGGGGGGCACAATGAGCAGTTCTTC.

CDR3 nucleotides: TGTGCCAGTACCATCGGGGGGGGCACCGGGGAGCTGTTTTTT. It is translated as CASTIGGGTGELFF. This sequence joins TRBV19 and TRBJ2-2; 8 bases map to TRBD2. V shed 7 bases, J shed 4 bases, and the junction held 5 bases outside the gene matches. CDR3 length equals 14 residues. Germline CDR1 is LNHDA and CDR2 is SQIVND (reference sequence).

The chain couples TRBV7-2 to TRBJ2-7; tentatively, D is TRBD1 (6 bases). Germline CDR1 reads SGHTA; CDR2 reads FQGNSA. This CDR3 region has 15 residues. V was trimmed by 4 bases and J by 0 bases, leaving 13 bases between them. The CDR3 sequence: CASSSYRAVSYEQYF. Written as DNA, the CDR3 is TGTGCCAGCAGCTCCTACAGGGCCGTCTCCTACGAGCAGTACTTC.

In this sample, this clone turned up many times. The V gene is TRBV27, the J gene TRBJ1-4; possible D gene TRBD1, 5 bases. This CDR3 is 13 amino acids long. The germline gives CDR1 MNHEY, CDR2 SMNVEV (reference sequence). V dropped 6 bases and J dropped 5 bases, with 10 bases sitting between them. This chain's CDR3 is CASSHEGNEKLFF. As DNA, the CDR3 is TGTGCCAGCAGCCACGAGGGGAATGAAAAACTGTTTTTT.

The chain recombines TRBV7-6 with TRBJ2-7; 7 bases are a match to TRBD2. This CDR3 is 13 amino acids long. Per germline, CDR1 SGHVS and CDR2 FNYEAQ. V lost 1 base and J lost 7; bases outside the gene matches: 4. Written as DNA, the CDR3 is TGTGCCAGCAGCTTAGAGGTCGGGGGGGAGCAGTACTTC. This codes for CASSLEVGGEQYF.

V and J are TRBV19 and TRBJ2-3; D gene unclear. This CDR3 region has 14 residues. The germline gives CDR1 LNHDA, CDR2 SQIVND (reference sequence). The V end was cut by 3 bases, the J end by 6 bases, with 13 bases between. The CDR3 DNA is TGTGCCAGTAGTATGGCAACCATAGGCGATACGCAGTATTTT. Residues: CASSMATIGDTQYF.

The rearrangement uses TRBV7-9 and TRBJ1-2, with TRBD1 identical over 11 bases. Germline trimming cut 1 base from V and 8 bases from J; bases unmatched to any gene: 6. Per the germline V gene, CDR1 is SEHNR and CDR2 is FQNEAQ (reference sequence). This CDR3 contains 15 residues. The CDR3 protein is CASSLVGQGARGYTF. CDR3 in DNA: TGTGCCAGCAGCTTAGTTGGACAGGGGGCGAGAGGCTACACCTTC. Looking up the rest from reference TRBV7-9 and TRBJ1-2 gives the full variable domain: DTGVSQNPRHKITKRGQNVTFRCDPISEHNRLYWYRQTLGQGPEFLTYFQNEAQLEKSRLLSDRFSAERPKGSFSTLEIQRTEQGDSAMYLCASSLVGQGARGYTFGSGTRLTVV.

This clone showed up just once. This rearrangement joins TRBV28 to TRBJ2-4; D possibly matches TRBD1 or TRBD2 (5 bases each). In germline, CDR1 is MDHEN, CDR2 SYDVKM. The V end lost 1 base, the J end lost 1 base, and 11 bases lay between the germline ends. This CDR3 comprises 16 residues. The CDR3 sequence: CASSLSPGHAKNIQYF. For the CDR3, the DNA is TGTGCCAGCAGTTTATCGCCGGGGCATGCCAAAAACATTCAGTACTTC.

V and J are TRBV7-2 and TRBJ1-2, with D unclear. V was clipped by 0 bases and J by 8 bases, with 13 bases between them. The CDR3 is 14 amino acids. In germline, CDR1 is SGHTA, CDR2 FQGNSA. In DNA form, the CDR3 reads TGTGCCAGCAGCTTAGCGGTCGCGACACGAGGCTACACCTTC. Amino acid sequence: CASSLAVATRGYTF.

This sequence joins TRBV10-3 and TRBJ1-1, with D possibly matching TRBD1 (6 bases). V was trimmed by 6 bases and J by 7 bases, leaving 12 bases between them. This CDR3 spans 12 amino acids. The germline gives CDR1 ENHRY, CDR2 SYGVKD. The CDR3 is CAIRVQGYEAFF. The DNA of the CDR3 is TGTGCCATCAGGGTACAGGGATATGAAGCTTTCTTT.

The sample holds one count of this clone. The rearrangement uses TRBV10-1 and TRBJ2-7; D gene uncertain. This CDR3 contains 11 residues. V gave up 0 bases and J gave up 5 bases, with 2 bases separating them. CDR1 WNHNN and CDR2 SYGVQD come from the germline V gene (reference sequence). CDR3 in DNA: TGCGCCAGCAGTGAGTCAGACGAGCAGTACTTC. Amino acids: CASSESDEQYF.

J is TRBJ2-5 and V is TRBV6-1; maybe TRBD1 (6 bases). This CDR3 spans 16 amino acids. V dropped 2 bases and J dropped 0 bases, with 13 bases sitting between them. The V gene's germline CDR1 is MNHNS and CDR2 SASEGT. CDR3 residues: CASSEFDRLNQETQYF. DNA of the CDR3: TGTGCCAGCAGTGAATTTGACAGGCTAAACCAAGAGACCCAGTACTTC.

This clone was observed once. The gene calls are TRBV25-1 and TRBJ1-5, with a weak D call TRBD1 (6 bases). The CDR3 loop spans 14 amino acids. V was clipped by 5 bases and J by 4 bases, with 12 bases between them. Germline V gene lookup returns CDR1 MGHDK and CDR2 SYGVNS. CDR3 region: CASSQRGGNQPQHF. For the CDR3, the DNA is TGTGCCAGCAGTCAAAGGGGGGGGAATCAGCCCCAGCATTTT. Full variable domain (missing parts from reference TRBV25-1 and TRBJ1-5): EADIYQTPRYLVIGTGKKITLECSQTMGHDKMYWYQQDPGMELHLIHYSYGVNSTEKGDLSSESTVSRIRTEHFPLTLESARPSHTSQYLCASSQRGGNQPQHFGDGTRLSIL.

This chain links TRBV13 with TRBJ2-1; TRBD1 aligns across 7 bases. Germline trimming cut 5 bases from V and 3 bases from J; bases unmatched to any gene: 7. Germline loops: CDR1 PRHDT, CDR2 FYEKMQ (reference sequence). The CDR3 is 15 residues long. The CDR3 DNA follows: TGTGCCAGCAGCGGAACAGGGGAGTTCTACAATGAGCAGTTCTTC. It yields the protein CASSGTGEFYNEQFF. The full variable domain, with the rest looked up from reference TRBV13 and TRBJ2-1, is AAGVIQSPRHLIKEKRETATLKCYPIPRHDTVYWYQQGPGQDPQFLISFYEKMQSDKGSIPDRFSAQQFSDYHSELNMSSLELGDSALYFCASSGTGEFYNEQFFGPGTRLTVL.

This chain joins TRBV19 and TRBJ1-2, with TRBD1 matching 10 bases. The J segment lost 3 bases and the V segment lost 3 bases, leaving 1 base of the junction unmatched. Germline CDR1 and CDR2: LNHDA and SQIVND (reference sequence). The CDR3 is 14 residues long. CDR3 nucleotides: TGTGCCAGTAGTATGGACAGGGGGGACTATGGCTACACCTTC. This sequence encodes CASSMDRGDYGYTF.

The chain links TRBV6-4 to TRBJ2-1, with 8 bases that match TRBD2. The V gene's germline CDR1 is MRHNA and CDR2 SNTAGT. There are 14 residues in the CDR3. V lost 0 bases to trimming and J lost 5 bases; unmatched junction nucleotides: 0. CDR3 loop: CASSDSSGDNEQFF. The DNA of the CDR3 is TGTGCCAGCAGTGACTCTAGCGGGGACAATGAGCAGTTCTTC.

The CDR3 DNA reads TGTGCCTTAATACGGACAGGGGAGGGAGCTTTCTTT. This sequence encodes CALIRTGEGAFF. V usage is TRBV30 and J usage is TRBJ1-1, with 9 bases fitting TRBD1. This CDR3 is 12 amino acids long. Trimming took 7 bases from V and 10 from J; bases not matched to a gene: 10. The V gene's germline CDR1 is GTSNPN and CDR2 SVGIG (reference sequence).

The rearrangement uses TRBV7-2 and TRBJ2-6; no clear D. From germline, CDR1 is SGHTA and CDR2 FQGNSA. The V and J ends lost 1 base and 4 bases respectively, with 11 bases between them. The CDR3 loop spans 16 amino acids. CDR3 region: CASSLVGAAGANVLTF. The CDR3 DNA reads TGTGCCAGCAGCTTAGTGGGCGCGGCCGGGGCCAACGTCCTGACTTTC.

The chain employs TRBV20-1 and TRBJ2-4; tentative D call: TRBD2 (5 bases). V gave up 3 bases and J gave up 9 bases, with 9 bases separating them. The germline V gene has CDR1 DFQATT and CDR2 SNEGSKA (reference sequence). The length of the CDR3 is 11 residues. CDR3 protein: CSASSGGIQYF. CDR3 coding DNA: TGCAGTGCTAGCAGCGGAGGCATTCAGTACTTC.

This clone was counted between two and nine times. The chain joins TRBV19 to TRBJ2-1; TRBD1 is a possible D gene (6 bases). CDR3 length equals 14 residues. CDR1 and CDR2 (germline): LNHDA, SQIVND (reference sequence). V shed 3 bases and J shed 2 bases, with 8 bases lying between them. The CDR3 nucleotides read TGTGCCAGTAGTATTACAGGGCCCTACAATGAGCAGTTCTTC. Translated, it gives CASSITGPYNEQFF.

This chain's CDR3 is CASSFNSGSGGNYNEQFF. DNA of the CDR3: TGCGCCAGCAGCTTTAATTCCGGTAGCGGGGGAAACTACAATGAGCAGTTCTTC. The chain recombines TRBV5-1 with TRBJ2-1, with 9 bases lining up with TRBD2. The CDR3 has 18 amino acids. Germline loops: CDR1 SGHRS, CDR2 YFSETQ. V lost 2 bases, J lost 3 bases, and 12 bases stayed unmatched.

The rearrangement joins TRBV6-5 to TRBJ1-1; the D gene is possibly TRBD1 (5 bases). This CDR3 contains 14 residues. Germline V CDR1 and CDR2: MNHEY, SVGAGI. V dropped 5 bases and J dropped 8 bases, with 18 bases sitting between them. DNA of the CDR3: TGTGCCAGCAGTCTAAAGGGGTTTCTTTCGGAAGCTTTCTTT. As protein: CASSLKGFLSEAFF.

This sequence joins TRBV28 and TRBJ2-7; no clear D. The ends were cut back, 3 bases at V and 0 bases at J, with 9 bases in the middle. Per germline, CDR1 MDHEN and CDR2 SYDVKM. The CDR3 has 14 amino acids. The CDR3 DNA sequence: TGTGCCAGCAGTTTTTCCCTTAGCTCCTACGAGCAGTACTTC. This translates into CASSFSLSSYEQYF.

The chain employs TRBV9 and TRBJ1-1; 7 nucleotides line up with TRBD1. This CDR3 region has 14 residues. The V segment lost 0 bases and the J segment 7 bases; nucleotides outside the gene matches: 6. CDR1 SGDLS and CDR2 YYNGEE come from the germline V gene. CDR3 region: CASSVGGGTSEAFF. CDR3 coding DNA: TGTGCCAGCAGCGTAGGAGGGGGCACGAGTGAAGCTTTCTTT.